The rows below give T cell receptor beta chains drawn from one sample of a study of intratumoral heterogeneity in liver cancer. Produced via immunoSEQ multiplex PCR; TCRdb's table is partial and in-frame only. Counted here are over 5,500 clones, approximately 62% occurring once; the ten biggest clones make up around a fifth. The sample in question was tumor-adjacent normal tissue, obtained before any cancer treatment. These TCRs come from a man aged 70 or older with hepatocellular carcinoma. The CDR3 runs from the conserved cysteine through the conserved F or W. The order of the fields is J gene, clone size, V gene, D gene, CDR3 DNA, CDR3 protein. A D gene is named only where the DNA matches it firmly. The listing skips clone size in some rows; elsewhere it reads once, few, many or a size class.

TRBJ1-3	NA	TRBV27	NA	TGTGCCAGCAGTTCCCTCCAGGGGATGAACACCATATATTTT	CASSSLQGMNTIYF
TRBJ2-2	NA	TRBV28	TRBD2	TGTGCCAGCAGTTATAGGGGACTAGCGGGGGGCTACACCGGGGAGCTGTTTTTT	CASSYRGLAGGYTGELFF
TRBJ1-2	NA	TRBV2	NA	TGTGCCAGCAGTGCCCAGGCCATTAATGGCTACACCTTC	CASSAQAINGYTF
TRBJ1-3	NA	TRBV5-1	NA	TGCGCCAGCAGCCCACAGACAGCTGGAAACACCATATATTTT	CASSPQTAGNTIYF
TRBJ2-2	NA	TRBV28	NA	TGTGCCAGCAGCCGCCTAGTTATCAGCGGGGAGCTGTTTTTT	CASSRLVISGELFF
TRBJ2-1	NA	TRBV5-5	NA	TGTGCCAGCAGCCTCGGCGGGGACTACAATGAGCAGTTCTTC	CASSLGGDYNEQFF
TRBJ2-7	NA	TRBV7-2	NA	TGTGCCAGCAGCTTAGTCGACAGACTACAGTACTTC	CASSLVDRLQYF
TRBJ2-7	NA	TRBV19	TRBD1	TGTGCCAGTAGAGCCCGACAGGGCTCCCACGAGCAGTACTTC	CASRARQGSHEQYF
TRBJ1-5	NA	TRBV28	TRBD1	TGTGCCAGCAGGGGACAGGGGGAAGTCAATCAGCCCCAGCATTTT	CASRGQGEVNQPQHF
TRBJ2-2	few	TRBV28	NA	TGTGCCAGCAGTTTCGAGGGGGGGCAGACCGGGGAGCTGTTTTTT	CASSFEGGQTGELFF
TRBJ2-2	NA	TRBV10-2	TRBD1	TGCGCCAGCAGGGATTATACAGGGGTTGACACCGGGGAGCTGTTTTTT	CASRDYTGVDTGELFF
TRBJ1-2	NA	TRBV3-1/TRBV3-2	NA	TGTGCCAGCAGCCCCCTGGGAGGGAACTATGGCTACACCTTC	CASSPLGGNYGYTF
TRBJ1-2	NA	TRBV6-5	NA	TGTGCCAGCAGTCCATACACCGGGACCCCGGGAGGCTACACCTTC	CASSPYTGTPGGYTF
TRBJ2-2	once	TRBV4-3	TRBD2	TGCGCCAGCAGCTTGACTAGCGGGGGGGCGAACACCGGGGAGCTGTTTTTT	CASSLTSGGANTGELFF
TRBJ2-1	NA	TRBV5-4	NA	TGTGCCAGCAGCTTGTCGGGGGTATACAATGAGCAGTTCTTC	CASSLSGVYNEQFF
TRBJ1-2	NA	TRBV28	NA	TGTGCCAGCAGTCCCCCACATGGGCTGGGCTATGGCTACACCTTC	CASSPPHGLGYGYTF
TRBJ1-4	NA	TRBV3-1/TRBV3-2	NA	TGTGCCAGCAGCCAAAACGTGGCAGGGCCTAATGAAAAACTGTTTTTT	CASSQNVAGPNEKLFF
TRBJ1-3	NA	TRBV7-9	NA	TGTGCCAGCAGCTTCGGGGACCTCGGTGGAAACACCATATATTTT	CASSFGDLGGNTIYF
TRBJ2-4	NA	TRBV2	TRBD2	TGTGCCAGCAGTGACCAGGGACTAGCACTAAACATTCAGTACTTC	CASSDQGLALNIQYF
TRBJ2-3	NA	TRBV25-1	NA	TGTGCCAGCAGCCGCGGGACCGGTAGCACAGATACGCAGTATTTT	CASSRGTGSTDTQYF
TRBJ1-2	NA	TRBV10-2	TRBD1	TGCGCCAGCAGTGATCACGCAGGGGGCCCCTCCTATGGCTACACCTTC	CASSDHAGGPSYGYTF
TRBJ2-7	few	TRBV5-6	NA	TGTGCCAGCAGCTTGAGTAGCGGCGTGTACGAGCAGTACTTC	CASSLSSGVYEQYF
TRBJ2-5	NA	TRBV9	TRBD2	TGTGCCAGCAGCGTGGCGGGGGGGAAGACCCAGTACTTC	CASSVAGGKTQYF
TRBJ2-2	NA	TRBV6-4	NA	TGTGCCAGCAAGGGGGACGCGAACACCGGGGAGCTGTTTTTT	CASKGDANTGELFF